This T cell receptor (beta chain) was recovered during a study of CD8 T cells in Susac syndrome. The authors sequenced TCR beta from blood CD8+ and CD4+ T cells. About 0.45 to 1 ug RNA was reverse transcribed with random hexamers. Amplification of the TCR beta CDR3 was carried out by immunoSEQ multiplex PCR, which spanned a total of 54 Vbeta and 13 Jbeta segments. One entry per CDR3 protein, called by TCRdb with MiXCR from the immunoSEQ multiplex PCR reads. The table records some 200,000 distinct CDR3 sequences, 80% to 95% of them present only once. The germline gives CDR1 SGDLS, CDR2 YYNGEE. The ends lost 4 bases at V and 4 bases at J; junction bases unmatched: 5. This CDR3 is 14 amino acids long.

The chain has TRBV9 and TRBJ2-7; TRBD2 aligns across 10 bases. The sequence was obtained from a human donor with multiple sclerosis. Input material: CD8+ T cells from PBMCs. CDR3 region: CASSLGTSAYEQYF. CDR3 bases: TGTGCCAGCAGCCTAGGGACTAGCGCGTACGAGCAGTACTTC.